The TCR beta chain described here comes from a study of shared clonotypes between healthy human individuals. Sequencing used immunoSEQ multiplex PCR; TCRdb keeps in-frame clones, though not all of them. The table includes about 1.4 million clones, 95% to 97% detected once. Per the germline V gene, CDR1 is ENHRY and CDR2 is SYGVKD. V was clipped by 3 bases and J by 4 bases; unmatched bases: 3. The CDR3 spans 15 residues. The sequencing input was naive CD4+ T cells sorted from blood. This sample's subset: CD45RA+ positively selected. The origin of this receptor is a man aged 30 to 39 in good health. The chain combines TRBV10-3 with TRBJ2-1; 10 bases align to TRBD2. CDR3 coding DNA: TGTGCCATCAGTGAAGGGACTAGCGCGTACAATGAGCAGTTCTTC. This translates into CAISEGTSAYNEQFF.